The next 25 T cell receptor beta chains were all read from a single sample in a study of T cell responses to AZD1222 COVID-19 vaccine. TCRdb keeps only in-frame clones here, not all; method: immunoSEQ multiplex PCR. The data contain around 100,000 clones, about 86% of them singletons. Sequences were derived from peripheral blood, sampled on day 0 of AZD1222 vaccination. These receptors came from an adult in good health.

The chain uses TRBV19 and TRBJ2-3; 10 bases fit TRBD1. CDR1 is LNHDA, CDR2 SQIVND, per germline (reference sequence). Trimming at V came to 6 bases and at J to 2 bases, leaving 2 bases not matched to a gene. This CDR3 comprises 14 residues. CDR3 amino acids: CASRGQGYTDTQYF. The CDR3 DNA is TGTGCCAGTAGGGGACAGGGGTACACAGATACGCAGTATTTT.

The chain combines TRBV5-1 with TRBJ2-7; perhaps TRBD2 as D (6 bases). V lost 1 base and J lost 7, with 12 bases in between. CDR3 length: 13 amino acids. Germline V CDR1 and CDR2: SGHRS, YFSETQ. The CDR3 bases are TGCGCCAGCAGCTTGCCGGGAGTGGGGGAGCAGTACTTC. As protein: CASSLPGVGEQYF.

J is TRBJ2-7 and V is TRBV7-9, with 7 bases aligning to TRBD1. The CDR3 consists of 17 residues. Germline CDR1 SEHNR, CDR2 FQNEAQ (reference sequence). V dropped 0 bases and J dropped 4; count of bases not matched to a gene: 12. The CDR3 region has the DNA TGTGCCAGCAGCTTAGCCGAACGTCCAGGGGGATTTTACGAGCAGTACTTC. Translation gives CASSLAERPGGFYEQYF.

CDR3 region: CASSQSMVEWPRANYGYTF. CDR3 DNA: TGCGCCAGCAGTCAATCGATGGTCGAGTGGCCGAGAGCTAACTATGGCTACACCTTC. The V and J genes are TRBV23-1 and TRBJ1-2, with unresolved D. TRBV23-1 is designated an ORF whose function remains uncertain. This CDR3 is built from 19 residues. The ends were cut back, 0 bases at V and 0 bases at J, with 20 bases in the middle.

In its sample, this clone was seen a few times. This chain links TRBV5-3 with TRBJ2-7; 8 bases map to TRBD2. TRBV5-3 is sorted into the ORF group, with uncertain function. The CDR3 runs 13 residues. Trimming took 3 bases from V and 4 from J; bases not matched to a gene: 3. The CDR3 DNA reads TGTGCCAGAAGCTCCAGCGGGAGTTACGAGCAGTACTTC. Amino acids: CARSSSGSYEQYF.

The chain has TRBV3-1 (or the pseudogene TRBV3-2) and TRBJ1-1; D is ambiguous. This CDR3 has 15 amino acids. Trimming stripped 1 base from V and 2 bases from J, with 11 bases between. Germline V CDR1 and CDR2: LGHDT, YNNKEL (reference sequence). Here the CDR3 DNA reads TGTGCCAGCAGCCAAGGCGCGGGCATAAACACTGAAGCTTTCTTT. It is translated as CASSQGAGINTEAFF.

V usage is TRBV11-2 and J usage is TRBJ2-7; TRBD2 matches at 11 bases. V shed 0 bases, J shed 3 bases, and the junction held 7 bases outside the gene matches. The CDR3 has 17 residues. From germline, CDR1 is SGHAT and CDR2 FQNNGV. CDR3 loop: CASSLDLTSGSLYEQYF. The CDR3 DNA is TGTGCCAGCAGCTTAGATCTCACTAGCGGGAGTCTCTACGAGCAGTACTTC.

A single count supports this clone. The chain has TRBV9 and TRBJ2-5, with TRBD2 as a possible D gene (5 bases). Germline assignment: CDR1 SGDLS and CDR2 YYNGEE. V was clipped by 4 bases and J by 2 bases, with 15 bases between them. This CDR3 has 15 amino acids. The CDR3 coding sequence is TGTGCCAGCAGCCTATTCGGACTGGAACAAGAGACCCAGTACTTC. This codes for CASSLFGLEQETQYF.

The V call is TRBV2, the J call TRBJ2-5; a possible D gene is TRBD2 (5 bases). The germline gives CDR1 SNHLY, CDR2 FYNNEI. The CDR3 length is 18 residues. The ends were cut back, 3 bases at V and 1 base at J, with 21 bases in the middle. CDR3 sequence: CASSDSAPAGWGQETQYF. DNA for the CDR3: TGTGCCAGCAGTGACTCGGCCCCCGCGGGTTGGGGCCAAGAGACCCAGTACTTC.

This clone showed up just once. The CDR3 is CSGFSYRQASETQYF. As DNA, the CDR3 is TGCAGCGGGTTCTCATACAGACAGGCCAGTGAGACCCAGTACTTC. The V and J genes are TRBV29-1 and TRBJ2-5; possible D gene TRBD1, 6 bases. Per the germline V gene, CDR1 is SQVTM and CDR2 is ANQGSEA. V was pared by 7 bases and J by 5 bases, with 23 bases between. The CDR3 spans 15 residues.

The chain links TRBV9 to TRBJ1-4; 9 bases are shared with TRBD1. The CDR3 has 14 residues. Germline CDR1 SGDLS, CDR2 YYNGEE. V gave up 7 bases and J gave up 7 bases; unmatched junction bases: 8. CDR3 protein: CASDPGTGSEKLFF. CDR3 DNA: TGTGCCAGCGATCCCGGGACAGGGAGTGAAAAACTGTTTTTT.

This clone was counted only a few times. This chain links TRBV19 with TRBJ1-4, with D maybe TRBD1 (6 bases). Trimming stripped 1 base from V and 0 bases from J, with 12 bases between. In germline, CDR1 is LNHDA, CDR2 SQIVND (reference sequence). This CDR3 is 17 amino acids long. The CDR3, as DNA: TGTGCCAGTAGTATAGCGGGGGCGTTGGCAACTAATGAAAAACTGTTTTTT. Its translation: CASSIAGALATNEKLFF.

The genes are TRBV7-3 and TRBJ2-1; the match to TRBD2 covers 12 bases. Germline-derived CDR1 and CDR2 are SGHTA and FQGTGA. V lost 5 bases, J lost 4 bases, and 6 bases stayed unmatched. The CDR3 extends over 16 amino acids. The CDR3: CASSARLAGEYNEQFF. DNA for the CDR3: TGTGCCAGCAGCGCCCGACTAGCGGGAGAGTACAATGAGCAGTTCTTC.

CDR3 coding DNA: TGTGCCTGGAGCCGTAACACCGGGGAGCTGTTTTTT. Amino acids: CAWSRNTGELFF. The chain couples TRBV30 to TRBJ2-2; D unclear. Per the germline V gene, CDR1 is GTSNPN and CDR2 is SVGIG (reference sequence). The CDR3 sequence is 12 residues long. The germline V and J ends were trimmed by 3 bases and 2 bases, with 4 bases remaining between them.

This clone was detected once. The rearrangement uses TRBV5-1 and TRBJ2-1, with 13 bases lining up with TRBD2. Looked up from germline, CDR1 is SGHRS and CDR2 is YFSETQ. The CDR3 contains 15 residues. V lost 2 bases to trimming and J lost 6 bases; unmatched junction nucleotides: 2. The CDR3, as DNA: TGCGCCAGCAGCTTACTAGCGGGGGGGCCCAATGAGCAGTTCTTC. This translates into CASSLLAGGPNEQFF.

This chain connects TRBV4-3 to TRBJ1-1; D may be TRBD1 (5 bases). The germline gives CDR1 LGHNA, CDR2 YSLEER. CDR3 length: 11 residues. The germline V and J ends were trimmed by 3 bases and 11 bases, with 10 bases remaining between them. The CDR3 protein is CASSQAGEAFF. The CDR3 bases are TGCGCCAGCAGCCAGGCGGGGGAGGCTTTCTTT.

This chain joins TRBV6-6 and TRBJ2-7; TRBD2 agrees at 11 bases. The ends lost 5 bases at V and 5 bases at J; junction bases unmatched: 5. Germline V gene lookup returns CDR1 MNHNY and CDR2 SVGAGI (reference sequence). The CDR3 is made up of 14 amino acids. Written as DNA, the CDR3 is TGTGCCAGCAGTCAACTAGCGGGGGAAGACGAGCAGTACTTC. Protein sequence: CASSQLAGEDEQYF.

V is TRBV6-4 and J is TRBJ1-2; 7 nucleotides align to TRBD1. The CDR3 length is 12 residues. V lost 6 bases to trimming and J lost 6 bases; unmatched junction nucleotides: 4. Germline values: CDR1 MRHNA, CDR2 SNTAGT. CDR3 DNA sequence: TGTGCCAGCAGGGGGGGGACAGATGGCTACACCTTC. Protein product: CASRGGTDGYTF.

The chain joins TRBV6-5 to TRBJ1-1; tentatively, D is TRBD1 (6 bases). CDR1 and CDR2 (germline): MNHEY, SVGAGI. The CDR3 loop spans 14 amino acids. V gave up 6 bases and J gave up 1 base, with 12 bases separating them. This CDR3 reads CASSRGGGNTEAFF. In DNA form, the CDR3 reads TGTGCCAGCAGCAGAGGGGGTGGGAACACTGAAGCTTTCTTT.

This chain uses TRBV19 with TRBJ1-5; D may be TRBD1 (5 bases). In germline, CDR1 is LNHDA, CDR2 SQIVND (reference sequence). Between the trimmed V and J ends, which lost 8 bases and 0 bases, there was a span of 14 bases. The CDR3 is 15 amino acids. This CDR3 reads CASRKGPISNQPQHF. The CDR3 DNA is TGTGCCAGTCGGAAGGGACCGATTAGCAATCAGCCCCAGCATTTT.

V usage is TRBV14 and J usage is TRBJ1-2; D unclear. V was cut by 3 bases and J by 4 bases, with 9 bases left in between. Germline V gives CDR1 SGHDN, CDR2 FVKESK. This CDR3 contains 13 residues. The CDR3 DNA follows: TGTGCCAGCAGCCACGGGAGGACCTATGGCTACACCTTC. Its translation is CASSHGRTYGYTF.

The chain joins TRBV5-4 to TRBJ2-2, with D hard to call. The CDR3 loop spans 13 amino acids. V was cut by 4 bases and J by 0 bases, with 4 bases left in between. Germline V gene sequence: CDR1 SGHNT, CDR2 YYREEE (reference sequence). The CDR3 is CASSGPNTGELFF. CDR3 bases: TGTGCCAGCAGCGGGCCGAACACCGGGGAGCTGTTTTTT.

This clone showed up just a few times. The chain combines TRBV9 with TRBJ1-3, with D possibly matching TRBD1 (5 bases). V was shortened by 0 bases and J by 0 bases, with 13 bases between the two germline ends. CDR1 SGDLS and CDR2 YYNGEE come from the germline V gene. There are 17 residues in the CDR3. This CDR3 is CASSVDGGAYSGNTIYF. The DNA for the CDR3 is TGTGCCAGCAGCGTAGACGGAGGGGCGTACTCTGGAAACACCATATATTTT.

DNA for the CDR3: TGTGCCTGGAGGATAACAGGGGGCTACGAGCAGTACTTC. Translated: CAWRITGGYEQYF. The J gene is TRBJ2-7, the V gene TRBV30; 8 nucleotides agree with TRBD1. J gave up 3 bases and V 3 bases, and 4 bases lay outside the gene matches. Germline values: CDR1 GTSNPN, CDR2 SVGIG (reference sequence). The CDR3 length is 13 residues.

J is TRBJ1-2 and V is TRBV5-1, with 8 nucleotides matching TRBD1. Trimming cost V 0 bases and J 7 bases; bases outside gene matches: 5. The CDR3 length is 14 residues. Germline assignment: CDR1 SGHRS and CDR2 YFSETQ. Here the CDR3 DNA reads TGCGCCAGCAGCTTGGACAGGGGGGTCGGTGGCTACACCTTC. It translates to CASSLDRGVGGYTF.